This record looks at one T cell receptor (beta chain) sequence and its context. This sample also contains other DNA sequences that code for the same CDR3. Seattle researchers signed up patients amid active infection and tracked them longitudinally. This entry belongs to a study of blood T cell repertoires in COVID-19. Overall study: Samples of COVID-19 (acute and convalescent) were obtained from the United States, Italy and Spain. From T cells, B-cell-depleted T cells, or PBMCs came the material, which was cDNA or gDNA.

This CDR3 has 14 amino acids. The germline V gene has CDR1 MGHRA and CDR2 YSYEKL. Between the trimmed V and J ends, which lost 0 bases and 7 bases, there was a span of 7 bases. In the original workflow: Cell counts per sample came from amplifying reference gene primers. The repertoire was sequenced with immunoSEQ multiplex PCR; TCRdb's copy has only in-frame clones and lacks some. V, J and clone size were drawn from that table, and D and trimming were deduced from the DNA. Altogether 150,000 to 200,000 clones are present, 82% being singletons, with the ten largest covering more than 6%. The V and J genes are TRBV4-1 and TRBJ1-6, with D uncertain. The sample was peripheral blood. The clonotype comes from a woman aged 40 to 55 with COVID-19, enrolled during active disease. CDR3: CASSQDNRNSPLHF. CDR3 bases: TGCGCCAGCAGCCAAGACAACAGAAATTCACCCCTCCACTTT.